This TCR beta chain was sequenced in a study of blood T cell repertoires in COVID-19. Study-wide background: T cells, B-cell-depleted T cells, or PBMCs supplied cDNA or gDNA.

There are 12 residues in the CDR3. Germline V CDR1 and CDR2: SGHAT, FQDESV (reference sequence). V lost 5 bases, J lost 10 bases, and 12 bases lay in between. Measured with immunoSEQ multiplex PCR; TCRdb has only the in-frame clones, and not every one. The sample has over 75,000 clones, under 95% seen once. The source of this sequence is a human donor with active COVID-19. The donor label of this sample is uncertain. The sequenced sample was peripheral blood. The chain uses TRBV11-1 and TRBJ2-1, with a tentative D call TRBD2 (6 bases). DNA for the CDR3: TGTGCCAGCAGCCCCGGACTAAGGGAGCAGTTCTTC. Its protein is CASSPGLREQFF.